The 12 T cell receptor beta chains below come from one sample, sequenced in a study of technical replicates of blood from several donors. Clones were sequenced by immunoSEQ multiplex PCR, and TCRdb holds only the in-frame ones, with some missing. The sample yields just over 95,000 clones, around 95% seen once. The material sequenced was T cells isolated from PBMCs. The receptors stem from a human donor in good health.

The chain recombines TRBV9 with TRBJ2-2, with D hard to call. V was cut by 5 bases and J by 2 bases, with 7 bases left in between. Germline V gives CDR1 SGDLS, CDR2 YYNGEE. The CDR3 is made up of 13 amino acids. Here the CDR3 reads CASRPGNTGELFF. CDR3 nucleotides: TGTGCCAGCAGACCCGGTAACACCGGGGAGCTGTTTTTT.

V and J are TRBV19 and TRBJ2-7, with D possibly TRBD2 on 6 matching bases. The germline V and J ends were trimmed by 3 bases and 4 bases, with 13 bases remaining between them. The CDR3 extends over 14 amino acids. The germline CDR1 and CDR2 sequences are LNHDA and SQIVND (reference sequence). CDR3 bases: TGTGCCAGTAGTATTGCGGCGGGGATTTACGAGCAGTACTTC. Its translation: CASSIAAGIYEQYF.

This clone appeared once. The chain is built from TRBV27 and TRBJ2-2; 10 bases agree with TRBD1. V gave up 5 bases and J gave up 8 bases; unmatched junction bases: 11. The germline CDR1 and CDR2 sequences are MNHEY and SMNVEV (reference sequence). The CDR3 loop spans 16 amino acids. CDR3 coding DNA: TGTGCCAGCAGTCTAGGACAGGGGGTACTTAGGGGGGAGCTGTTTTTT. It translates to CASSLGQGVLRGELFF.

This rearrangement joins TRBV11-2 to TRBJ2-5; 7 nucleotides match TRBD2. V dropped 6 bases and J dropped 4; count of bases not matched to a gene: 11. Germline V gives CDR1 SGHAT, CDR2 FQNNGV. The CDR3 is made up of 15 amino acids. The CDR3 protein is CASRSPLGGLETQYF. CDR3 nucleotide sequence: TGTGCCAGCAGAAGCCCTTTGGGAGGGTTAGAGACCCAGTACTTC.

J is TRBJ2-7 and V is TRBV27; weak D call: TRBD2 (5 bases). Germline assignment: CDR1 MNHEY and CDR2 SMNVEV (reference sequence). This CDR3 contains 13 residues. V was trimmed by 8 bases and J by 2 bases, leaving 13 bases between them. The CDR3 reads CASATRGTYEQYF. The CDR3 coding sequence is TGTGCCAGCGCCACCCGAGGGACCTACGAGCAGTACTTC.

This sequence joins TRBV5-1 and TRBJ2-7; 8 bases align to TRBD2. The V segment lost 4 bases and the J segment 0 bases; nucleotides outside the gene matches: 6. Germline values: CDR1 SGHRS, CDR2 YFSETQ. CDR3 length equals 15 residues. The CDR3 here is CASSPGGRGSYEQYF. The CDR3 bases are TGCGCCAGCAGCCCGGGGGGGCGGGGCTCCTACGAGCAGTACTTC.

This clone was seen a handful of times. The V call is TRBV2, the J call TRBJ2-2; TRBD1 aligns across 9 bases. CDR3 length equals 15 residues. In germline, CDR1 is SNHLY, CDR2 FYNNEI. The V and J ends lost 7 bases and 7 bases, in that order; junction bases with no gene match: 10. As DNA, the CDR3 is TGTGCCAGCATCCCAACGACAGGGGGGATCGGGGAGCTGTTTTTT. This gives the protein CASIPTTGGIGELFF.

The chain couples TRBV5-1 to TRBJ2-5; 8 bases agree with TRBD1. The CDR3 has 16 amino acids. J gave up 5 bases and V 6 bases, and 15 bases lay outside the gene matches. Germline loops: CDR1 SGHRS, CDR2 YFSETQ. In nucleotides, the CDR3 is TGCGCCAGCACGCCTTCTCCAGCAGGGGGCGCGGAGACCCAGTACTTC. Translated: CASTPSPAGGAETQYF.

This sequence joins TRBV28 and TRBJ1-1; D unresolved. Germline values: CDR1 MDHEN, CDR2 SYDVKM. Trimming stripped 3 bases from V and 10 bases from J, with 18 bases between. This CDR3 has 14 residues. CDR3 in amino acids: CASSFAVQAGLAFF. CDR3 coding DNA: TGTGCCAGCAGTTTTGCAGTCCAGGCAGGCTTAGCTTTCTTT.

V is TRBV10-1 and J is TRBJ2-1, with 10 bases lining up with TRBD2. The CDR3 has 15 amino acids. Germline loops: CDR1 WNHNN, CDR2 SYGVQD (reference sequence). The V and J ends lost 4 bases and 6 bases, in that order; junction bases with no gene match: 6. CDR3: CASSASGTSANEQFF. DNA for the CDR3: TGCGCCAGCAGTGCGTCCGGGACTAGCGCCAATGAGCAGTTCTTC.

Here the CDR3 reads CASSIKGMGGQPQHF. In DNA form, the CDR3 reads TGTGCCAGTAGTATAAAAGGGATGGGAGGACAGCCCCAGCATTTT. The J gene is TRBJ1-5, the V gene TRBV19; no clear D. With 2 bases removed from V and 7 bases from J, the gap between germline ends came to 15 bases. The CDR3 runs 15 residues. The germline V gene has CDR1 LNHDA and CDR2 SQIVND (reference sequence).

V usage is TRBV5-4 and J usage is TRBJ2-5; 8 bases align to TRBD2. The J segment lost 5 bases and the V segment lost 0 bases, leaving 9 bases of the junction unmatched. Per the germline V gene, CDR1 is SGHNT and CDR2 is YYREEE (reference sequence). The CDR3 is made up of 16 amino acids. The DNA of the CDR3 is TGTGCCAGCAGCTTGGTAAAGCGGGGGATAACGGAGACCCAGTACTTC. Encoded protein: CASSLVKRGITETQYF. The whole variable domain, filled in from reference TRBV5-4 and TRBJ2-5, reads ETGVTQSPTHLIKTRGQQVTLRCSSQSGHNTVSWYQQALGQGPQFIFQYYREEENGRGNFPPRFSGLQFPNYSSELNVNALELDDSALYLCASSLVKRGITETQYFGPGTRLLVL.